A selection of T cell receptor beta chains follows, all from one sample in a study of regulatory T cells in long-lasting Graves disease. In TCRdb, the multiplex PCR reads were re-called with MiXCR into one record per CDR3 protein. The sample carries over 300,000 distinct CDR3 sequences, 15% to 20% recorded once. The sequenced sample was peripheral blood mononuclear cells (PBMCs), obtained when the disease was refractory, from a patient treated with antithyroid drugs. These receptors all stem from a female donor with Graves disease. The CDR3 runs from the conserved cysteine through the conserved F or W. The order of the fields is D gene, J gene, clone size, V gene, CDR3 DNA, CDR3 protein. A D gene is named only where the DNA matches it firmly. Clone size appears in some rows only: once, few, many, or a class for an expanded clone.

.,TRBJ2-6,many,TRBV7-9,TGTGCCAGCAGCTTACCCCGTGGAAGCTCTGGGGCCAACGTCCTGACTTTC,CASSLPRGSSGANVLTF
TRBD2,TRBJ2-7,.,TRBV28,TGTGCCAGCGGGGGGGCCAGTACTTTAGCGGGGGGGGGCTACGAGCAGTACTTC,CASGGASTLAGGGYEQYF
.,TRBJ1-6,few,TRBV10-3,TGTGCCATCAGTGAGAGAGGCGTACAGACTAATTCACCCCTCCACTTT,CAISERGVQTNSPLHF
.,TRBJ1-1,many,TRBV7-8,TGTGCCAGCAGCTTAGATTACAGGCTGAACACTGAAGCTTTCTTT,CASSLDYRLNTEAFF
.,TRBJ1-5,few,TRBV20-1,TGCAGTGCTCAGGAGGGGCGCATCAATCAGCCCCAGCATTTT,CSAQEGRINQPQHF
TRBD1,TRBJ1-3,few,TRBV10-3,TGTGCCATCAGTCCGGGACAGGGAGCTGGAAACACCATATATTTT,CAISPGQGAGNTIYF
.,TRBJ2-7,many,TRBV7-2,TGTGCCAGCAGCTTAGACTCCGGCGGGGTAAACGAGCAGTACTTC,CASSLDSGGVNEQYF
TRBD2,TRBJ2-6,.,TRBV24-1,TGTGCCACCTCCGGTAGGGTAGCGGGAGAATCGGGGGCCAACGTCCTGACTTTC,CATSGRVAGESGANVLTF
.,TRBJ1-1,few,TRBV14,TGTGCCAGCAGCGGATGGGAGGGGGGCAACACTGAAGCTTTCTTT,CASSGWEGGNTEAFF
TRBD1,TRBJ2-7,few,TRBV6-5,TGTGCCAGCAGTTACTCGGGGGACAGGGGTTACGAGCAGTACTTC,CASSYSGDRGYEQYF
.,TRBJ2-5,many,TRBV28,TGTGCCAGCAGTTTTCGGGGGAGGGAGACCCAGTACTTC,CASSFRGRETQYF
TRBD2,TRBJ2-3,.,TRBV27,TGTGCCAGCAGTATGACTAGCGGGGCTCATACGCAGTATTTT,CASSMTSGAHTQYF
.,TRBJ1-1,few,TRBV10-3,TGTGCCATCAGTCCAGGGGAAAGCACTGAAGCTTTCTTT,CAISPGESTEAFF
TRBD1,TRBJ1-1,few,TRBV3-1,TGTGCCAGCAGCCAGACAGGGCTGAACACTGAAGCTTTCTTT,CASSQTGLNTEAFF
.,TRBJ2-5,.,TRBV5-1,TGCGCCAGCAGCCCCCGCACCTTACAGGGAGGGGAGACCCAGTACTTC,CASSPRTLQGGETQYF
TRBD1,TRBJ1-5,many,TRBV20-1,TGCAGTGCTATGGCCCGGACAGGCTATAGCAATCAGCCCCAGCATTTT,CSAMARTGYSNQPQHF
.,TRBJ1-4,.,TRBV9,TGTGCCAGCAGCGTAGTTGTACAGATAGAAAAACTGTTTTTT,CASSVVVQIEKLFF
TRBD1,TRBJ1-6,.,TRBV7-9,TGTGCCAGCAGCTCGGACAGGGCTAGCTCCTATAATTCACCCCTCCACTTT,CASSSDRASSYNSPLHF
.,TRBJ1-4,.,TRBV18,TGTGCCAGCTCACCAGGATTGACATCAACTAATGAAAAACTGTTTTTT,CASSPGLTSTNEKLFF
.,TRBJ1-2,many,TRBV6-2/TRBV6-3,TGTGCCAGCAGTGAAGTATTTGGGAGTGGCTACACCTTC,CASSEVFGSGYTF
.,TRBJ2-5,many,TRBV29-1,TGCAGCGTTGCACTCAGGGTAATCCAAGAGACCCAGTACTTC,CSVALRVIQETQYF
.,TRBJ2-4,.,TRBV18,TGTGCCAGCTCACCACCGGGGGTCGTAGCCAAAAACACTCAGTACTTC,CASSPPGVVAKNTQYF
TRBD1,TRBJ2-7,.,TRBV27,TGTGCCAGCAGTTTATCGATAGGGACAGGTAATCACGAGCAGTACTTC,CASSLSIGTGNHEQYF
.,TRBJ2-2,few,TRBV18,TGTGCCAGCTCGGCCGGGACTGAAACCGGGGAGCTGTTTTTT,CASSAGTETGELFF
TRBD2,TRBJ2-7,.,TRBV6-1,TGTGCCAGCTGGAACAGTGGGGGGGCCTACGAGCAGTACTTC,CASWNSGGAYEQYF
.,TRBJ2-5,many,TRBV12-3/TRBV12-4,TGTGCCAGCAGCTTGGGACGAGAGACCCAGTACTTC,CASSLGRETQYF